These T cell receptor beta chains were read from a single sample in a study of T cell repertoires in cytomegalovirus infection. These receptors' antigens are unknown. In TCRdb, the reads were re-called with MiXCR into one record per CDR3 protein. The data hold hundreds of thousands of distinct CDR3 sequences, with approximately 33% observed a single time. Sequencing used cultured CD8+ T cells from PBMCs, obtained from culture after CMV antigen stimulation. These receptors originate from a human donor in good health (CMV status not recorded). Some clones in this sample may be carry-over from other donors' samples. Each CDR3 is given with its conserved first and last residue. A D gene is named only where the DNA matches it firmly. A clone size is listed for some rows: how often the clone was seen (once, few, many), or a class if it is expanded.

abundance,j_gene,d_gene,v_gene,CDR3nt,CDR3aa
few,TRBJ2-4,.,TRBV5-8,TGTGCCAGCAGCTTGGGGGACCCTAAAAACATTCAGTACTTC,CASSLGDPKNIQYF
few,TRBJ1-5,.,TRBV6-1,TGTGCCAGCAGTCCCCGGACCGGGAAGCCCCAGCATTTT,CASSPRTGKPQHF
.,TRBJ2-2,TRBD2,TRBV27,TGTGCCAGCCGACTAGCGGGGGGTAACACCGGGGAGCTGTTTTTT,CASRLAGGNTGELFF
few,TRBJ1-2,.,TRBV27,TGTGCCAGCAGTTCCTACCGGACAGCGAGTAACTATGGCTACACCTTC,CASSSYRTASNYGYTF
.,TRBJ2-1,.,TRBV19,TGTGCCAGTAGTATTCGGACCCAAGGTAATGAGCAGTTCTTC,CASSIRTQGNEQFF
many,TRBJ1-1,.,TRBV5-6,TGTGCCAGCAGGGACGCGGAATTCACTGAAGCTTTCTTT,CASRDAEFTEAFF
.,TRBJ2-2,.,TRBV6-6,TGTGCCAGCAGCTCCCGATCTTACACCGGGGAGCTGTTTTTT,CASSSRSYTGELFF
.,TRBJ1-1,.,TRBV7-9,TGTGCCAGCAGCATACGATGGACAGATTCGGTAGCTTTCTTT,CASSIRWTDSVAFF
many,TRBJ2-3,TRBD1,TRBV7-2,TGTGCCAGCAGCCCGGGGTACCCTGACAGGGGTTTCTTAGATACGCAGTATTTT,CASSPGYPDRGFLDTQYF
few,TRBJ2-5,.,TRBV27,TGTGCCAGCAGTTTATATCCAGGGGAAATCAAAGAGACCCAGTACTTC,CASSLYPGEIKETQYF
.,TRBJ1-5,.,TRBV7-9,TGTGCCAGCAGCTTAGACGCAATAAATCAGCCCCAGCATTTT,CASSLDAINQPQHF
.,TRBJ1-2,.,TRBV9,TGTGCCAGCAGTGCTTTTTTAACTCCTGATGGCTACACCTTC,CASSAFLTPDGYTF
.,TRBJ2-1,TRBD1,TRBV5-4,TGTGCCAGCAGCTTGAGGGGGCGAAACAATGAGCAGTTCTTC,CASSLRGRNNEQFF
.,TRBJ1-4,.,TRBV12-3/TRBV12-4,TGTGCCAGCAGTTTGTCGGTTGAAAAACTGTTTTTT,CASSLSVEKLFF
.,TRBJ1-4,TRBD1,TRBV6-6,TGTGCCAGCAGTTCCATACAGGGGTTAGGGGAAAAACTGTTTTTT,CASSSIQGLGEKLFF
.,TRBJ2-5,.,TRBV28,TGTGTCAGCAGTGGCAGGTTCGGGGAGACCCAGTACTTC,CVSSGRFGETQYF
few,TRBJ1-2,.,TRBV7-9,TGTGCCAGCAGTCCCAATGGGGGCTACACCTTC,CASSPNGGYTF
few,TRBJ1-1,.,TRBV6-5,TGTGCCAGCAGTTACGATTGGACAATGAACACTGAAGCTTTCTTT,CASSYDWTMNTEAFF
few,TRBJ1-2,.,TRBV12-5,TGTGCTAGTGGTTTGGAGGGGCCCTACCGTAACTATGGCTACACCTTC,CASGLEGPYRNYGYTF
.,TRBJ1-2,TRBD1,TRBV7-9,TGTGCCAGCAGCGGACGCCGGGACAGGGCTAGTTATGGCTACACCTTC,CASSGRRDRASYGYTF